Reported below is one T cell receptor beta chain. Its target is not known. This table comes from immunoSEQ multiplex PCR, and its TCRdb copy is limited to in-frame clones, with some not included. Among over 120,000 clones listed, 92% were seen once. The entry originates in a study of T cell responses to AZD1222 COVID-19 vaccine. General study points: Nearly half of spike-specific TCRs reportedly target unmutated variant regions. There were mostly white British donors and more females than males, and clonal diversity was possibly underestimated.

This sample comprised peripheral blood, obtained on day 0 of AZD1222 vaccination. This TCR was recovered from an adult in good health.

CDR3 sequence (DNA): TGTGCCAGCAGCACCAGGGGGCTTGGTACTGAAGCTTTCTTT. Protein: CASSTRGLGTEAFF. This chain joins TRBV5-4 and TRBJ1-1, with TRBD1 matching 8 bases. CDR3 length equals 14 residues. Germline-derived CDR1 and CDR2 are SGHNT and YYREEE (reference sequence). Trimming at V came to 4 bases and at J to 5 bases, leaving 7 bases not matched to a gene.